These T cell receptor beta chains were read from a single sample in a study of shared clonotypes between healthy human individuals. This table comes from immunoSEQ multiplex PCR, and its TCRdb copy is limited to in-frame clones, with some not included. The data show about 1 million clones, around 75% seen once. The sequenced sample was memory CD4+ T cells sorted from blood. The receptors shown here come from a man younger than 35 in good health. Both conserved end residues are part of each CDR3. A D gene is named only where the DNA matches it firmly. The listing skips clone size in some rows; elsewhere it reads once, few, many or a size class.

j_call: TRBJ2-5; v_call: TRBV21-1; d_call: -; cdr3_length: 20; clone_size: -; cdr3_aa: CASSKRGHLGLALNQETQYF; cdr3_nt: TGTGCCAGCAGCAAACGGGGGCACCTGGGACTAGCGCTGAACCAAGAGACCCAGTACTTC
j_call: TRBJ1-1; v_call: TRBV5-5; d_call: -; cdr3_length: 14; clone_size: -; cdr3_aa: CASSMTVANTEAFF; cdr3_nt: TGTGCCAGCAGCATGACAGTGGCGAACACTGAAGCTTTCTTT
j_call: TRBJ1-3; v_call: TRBV30; d_call: -; cdr3_length: 13; clone_size: -; cdr3_aa: CAWTENQGNTIYF; cdr3_nt: TGTGCCTGGACCGAAAACCAGGGAAACACCATATATTTT
j_call: TRBJ1-5; v_call: TRBV7-2; d_call: TRBD1; cdr3_length: 14; clone_size: -; cdr3_aa: CASSATGGNQPQHF; cdr3_nt: TGTGCCAGCAGCGCCACAGGGGGCAATCAGCCCCAGCATTTT
j_call: TRBJ1-2; v_call: TRBV29-1; d_call: TRBD1; cdr3_length: 12; clone_size: -; cdr3_aa: CSDRQGPYGYTF; cdr3_nt: TGCAGCGACCGACAGGGTCCCTATGGCTACACCTTC
j_call: TRBJ2-1; v_call: TRBV18; d_call: -; cdr3_length: 15; clone_size: -; cdr3_aa: CASSPDRSSYNEQFF; cdr3_nt: TGTGCCAGCTCACCAGACCGAAGCTCCTACAATGAGCAGTTCTTC
j_call: TRBJ2-5; v_call: TRBV9; d_call: TRBD1; cdr3_length: 15; clone_size: -; cdr3_aa: CATNRGTGPGETQYF; cdr3_nt: TGTGCCACCAATCGGGGGACAGGGCCGGGAGAGACCCAGTACTTC
j_call: TRBJ2-2; v_call: TRBV5-1; d_call: -; cdr3_length: 13; clone_size: -; cdr3_aa: CASSLLFTGELFF; cdr3_nt: TGCGCCAGCAGCTTGCTATTCACCGGGGAGCTGTTTTTT
j_call: TRBJ1-6; v_call: TRBV27; d_call: -; cdr3_length: 14; clone_size: -; cdr3_aa: CASSSRGVSSPLHF; cdr3_nt: TGTGCCAGCTCATCGCGGGGCGTAAGTTCACCCCTCCACTTT
j_call: TRBJ2-7; v_call: TRBV7-2; d_call: TRBD1; cdr3_length: 15; clone_size: -; cdr3_aa: CASSLSGGQGSEQYF; cdr3_nt: TGTGCCAGCAGCTTAAGTGGGGGACAGGGATCCGAGCAGTACTTC
j_call: TRBJ2-7; v_call: TRBV7-9; d_call: -; cdr3_length: 12; clone_size: -; cdr3_aa: CASRGDSYEQYF; cdr3_nt: TGTGCCAGCCGCGGGGATTCCTACGAGCAGTACTTC
j_call: TRBJ1-4; v_call: TRBV6-5; d_call: TRBD1; cdr3_length: 13; clone_size: -; cdr3_aa: CASRETGNGKLFF; cdr3_nt: TGTGCCAGCAGAGAGACAGGGAACGGGAAACTGTTTTTT
j_call: TRBJ2-3; v_call: TRBV7-7; d_call: -; cdr3_length: 15; clone_size: -; cdr3_aa: CASSPGLGGTDTQYF; cdr3_nt: TGTGCTAGCAGCCCCGGCCTGGGGGGCACAGATACGCAGTATTTT
j_call: TRBJ1-2; v_call: TRBV20-1; d_call: -; cdr3_length: 11; clone_size: -; cdr3_aa: CSADGDAGYTF; cdr3_nt: TGCAGTGCTGACGGTGATGCGGGCTACACCTTC
j_call: TRBJ2-7; v_call: TRBV30; d_call: -; cdr3_length: 12; clone_size: -; cdr3_aa: CAWGGSGPEQYF; cdr3_nt: TGTGCCTGGGGGGGGTCAGGGCCAGAGCAGTACTTC
j_call: TRBJ2-1; v_call: TRBV9; d_call: -; cdr3_length: 16; clone_size: -; cdr3_aa: CASSARMGGPYNEQFF; cdr3_nt: TGTGCCAGCAGCGCTCGCATGGGGGGTCCCTACAATGAGCAGTTCTTC
j_call: TRBJ2-2; v_call: TRBV13; d_call: TRBD2; cdr3_length: 17; clone_size: -; cdr3_aa: CASSTGLAGGIGGELFF; cdr3_nt: TGTGCCAGCAGCACGGGACTAGCGGGAGGTATTGGCGGGGAGCTGTTTTTT
j_call: TRBJ2-7; v_call: TRBV7-9; d_call: TRBD1; cdr3_length: 14; clone_size: -; cdr3_aa: CASSFPGQGTEQYF; cdr3_nt: TGTGCCAGCAGCTTTCCGGGACAGGGAACCGAGCAGTACTTC
j_call: TRBJ2-3; v_call: TRBV5-1; d_call: -; cdr3_length: 16; clone_size: -; cdr3_aa: CASSLDNRGGTDTQYF; cdr3_nt: TGCGCCAGCAGCTTGGATAACCGAGGTGGCACAGATACGCAGTATTTT
j_call: TRBJ1-3; v_call: TRBV5-1; d_call: -; cdr3_length: 15; clone_size: few; cdr3_aa: CASSLGTASGNTIYF; cdr3_nt: TGCGCCAGCAGCTTGGGTACCGCGTCTGGAAACACCATATATTTT
j_call: TRBJ2-1; v_call: TRBV5-4; d_call: -; cdr3_length: 15; clone_size: -; cdr3_aa: CASSLEGGGNNEQFF; cdr3_nt: TGTGCCAGCAGCTTGGAAGGGGGCGGGAACAATGAGCAGTTCTTC
j_call: TRBJ1-1; v_call: TRBV14; d_call: -; cdr3_length: 15; clone_size: few; cdr3_aa: CASSQVGTVNTEAFF; cdr3_nt: TGTGCCAGCAGCCAAGTAGGAACAGTGAACACTGAAGCTTTCTTT
j_call: TRBJ2-7; v_call: TRBV2; d_call: TRBD1; cdr3_length: 14; clone_size: few; cdr3_aa: CASRPGQGHYEQYF; cdr3_nt: TGTGCCAGCAGACCGGGACAGGGGCACTACGAGCAGTACTTC
j_call: TRBJ2-4; v_call: TRBV25-1; d_call: -; cdr3_length: 16; clone_size: -; cdr3_aa: CASSDDTSVAKNIQYF; cdr3_nt: TGTGCCAGCAGTGACGACACCTCAGTAGCCAAAAACATTCAGTACTTC
j_call: TRBJ1-2; v_call: TRBV28; d_call: -; cdr3_length: 13; clone_size: -; cdr3_aa: CASTQLRNYGYTF; cdr3_nt: TGTGCCAGCACCCAGTTGAGGAACTATGGCTACACCTTC
j_call: TRBJ1-6; v_call: TRBV6-1; d_call: TRBD1; cdr3_length: 14; clone_size: -; cdr3_aa: CASRAGQHNSPLHF; cdr3_nt: TGTGCCAGCAGGGCGGGACAGCATAATTCACCCCTCCACTTT
j_call: TRBJ2-3; v_call: TRBV20-1; d_call: -; cdr3_length: 9; clone_size: -; cdr3_aa: CSAGDTQYF; cdr3_nt: TGCAGTGCTGGAGATACGCAGTATTTT
j_call: TRBJ2-5; v_call: TRBV5-1; d_call: -; cdr3_length: 13; clone_size: few; cdr3_aa: CASSSRGEETQYF; cdr3_nt: TGCGCCAGCAGCTCCAGGGGTGAAGAGACCCAGTACTTC
j_call: TRBJ2-1; v_call: TRBV5-1; d_call: TRBD2; cdr3_length: 15; clone_size: -; cdr3_aa: CASSETSGRANEQFF; cdr3_nt: TGCGCCAGCAGCGAAACTAGCGGGAGGGCCAATGAGCAGTTCTTC
j_call: TRBJ2-1; v_call: TRBV6-6; d_call: TRBD1; cdr3_length: 14; clone_size: -; cdr3_aa: CASSRRDRGSEQFF; cdr3_nt: TGTGCCAGCAGCCGAAGAGACAGGGGGAGTGAGCAGTTCTTC
j_call: TRBJ1-4; v_call: TRBV6-1; d_call: -; cdr3_length: 15; clone_size: few; cdr3_aa: CASSAGATGAEKLFF; cdr3_nt: TGTGCCAGCAGTGCGGGGGCGACAGGAGCGGAAAAACTGTTTTTT
j_call: TRBJ2-7; v_call: TRBV5-6; d_call: -; cdr3_length: 15; clone_size: -; cdr3_aa: CASSLTGTMGHEQYF; cdr3_nt: TGTGCCAGCAGCTTAACGGGCACGATGGGTCACGAGCAGTACTTC
j_call: TRBJ2-2; v_call: TRBV15; d_call: TRBD1; cdr3_length: 15; clone_size: -; cdr3_aa: CATLGTGGYTGELFF; cdr3_nt: TGTGCCACTTTGGGGACAGGGGGCTACACCGGGGAGCTGTTTTTT
j_call: TRBJ2-1; v_call: TRBV4-2; d_call: TRBD2; cdr3_length: 17; clone_size: few; cdr3_aa: CASSQPEGTSGVNEQFF; cdr3_nt: TGTGCCAGCAGCCAACCGGAGGGGACTAGCGGGGTTAATGAGCAGTTCTTC
j_call: TRBJ1-6; v_call: TRBV28; d_call: -; cdr3_length: 12; clone_size: -; cdr3_aa: CASSSPYSPLHF; cdr3_nt: TGTGCCAGCAGTTCCCCCTATTCACCCCTCCACTTT